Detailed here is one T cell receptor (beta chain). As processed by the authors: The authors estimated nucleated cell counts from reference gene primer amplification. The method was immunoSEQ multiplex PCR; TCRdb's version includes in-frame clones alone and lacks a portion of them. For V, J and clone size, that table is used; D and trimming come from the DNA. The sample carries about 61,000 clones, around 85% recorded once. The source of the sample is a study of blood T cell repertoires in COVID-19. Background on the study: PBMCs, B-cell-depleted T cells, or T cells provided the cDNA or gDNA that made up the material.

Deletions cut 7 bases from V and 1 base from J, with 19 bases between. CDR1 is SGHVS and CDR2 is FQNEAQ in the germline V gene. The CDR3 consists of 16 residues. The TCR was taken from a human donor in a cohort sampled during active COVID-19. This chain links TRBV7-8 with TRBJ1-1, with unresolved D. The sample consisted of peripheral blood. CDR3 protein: CASNLARGQPNTEAFF. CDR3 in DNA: TGTGCCAGCAACCTCGCCCGCGGGCAACCGAACACTGAAGCTTTCTTT.